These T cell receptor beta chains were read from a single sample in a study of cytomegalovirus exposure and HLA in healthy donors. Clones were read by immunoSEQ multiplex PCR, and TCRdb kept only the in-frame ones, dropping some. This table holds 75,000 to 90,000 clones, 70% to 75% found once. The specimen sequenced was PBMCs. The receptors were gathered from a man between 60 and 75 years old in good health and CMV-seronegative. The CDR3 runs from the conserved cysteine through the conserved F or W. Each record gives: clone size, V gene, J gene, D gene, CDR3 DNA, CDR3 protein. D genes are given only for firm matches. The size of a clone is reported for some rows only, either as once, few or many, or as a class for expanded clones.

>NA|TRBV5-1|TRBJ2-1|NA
TGCGCCAGCAGCCTAGACCGGGCCTACAATGAGCAGTTCTTC
CASSLDRAYNEQFF
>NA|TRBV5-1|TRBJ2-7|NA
TGCGCCAGCAGCCCCGAGACAGTTACCTACGAGCAGTACTTC
CASSPETVTYEQYF
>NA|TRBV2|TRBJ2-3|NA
TGTGCCAGTCGACTCGCAGATACGCAGTATTTT
CASRLADTQYF
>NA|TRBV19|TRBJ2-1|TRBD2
TGTGCCAGTAGTATAGTTGGAGCGGGGGGCACCTACAATGAGCAGTTCTTC
CASSIVGAGGTYNEQFF
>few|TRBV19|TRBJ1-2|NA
TGTGCCAGTAGTATAGACCCTCGGTCTATCGGGGAGCGTGGCTACACCTTC
CASSIDPRSIGERGYTF
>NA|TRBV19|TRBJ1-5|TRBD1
TGTGCCAGTAGTATAGTCCACTCCGGGACAGGGGGTCGGGGTAATCAGCCCCAGCATTTT
CASSIVHSGTGGRGNQPQHF
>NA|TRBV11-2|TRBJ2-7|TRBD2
TGTGCCAGCAGCAATAGCGGGACCAACTACGAGCAGTACTTC
CASSNSGTNYEQYF
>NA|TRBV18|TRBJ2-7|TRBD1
TGTGCCAGCTCACGACAGGGTTTTGGCTACGAGCAGTACTTC
CASSRQGFGYEQYF
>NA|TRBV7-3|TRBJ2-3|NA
TGTGCCAGCAGTCCGAGCTCTAGCACAGATACGCAGTATTTT
CASSPSSSTDTQYF
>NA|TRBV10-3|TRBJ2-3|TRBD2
TGTGCCATCAGCCCCTCCGGAGGGAGGGGAGGCACAGATACGCAGTATTTT
CAISPSGGRGGTDTQYF
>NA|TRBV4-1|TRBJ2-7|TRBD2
TGCGCCAGCAGCCAAGCAACTAGCGAGTACTACGAGCAGTACTTC
CASSQATSEYYEQYF
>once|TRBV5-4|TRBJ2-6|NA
TGTGCCAGCAGCCAATTGGGCTCCTCAATCTCTGGGGCCAACGTCCTGACTTTC
CASSQLGSSISGANVLTF
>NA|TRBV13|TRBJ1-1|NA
TGTGCCAGCAGCCTACTCCTAGTCCCAAACACTGAAGCTTTCTTT
CASSLLLVPNTEAFF
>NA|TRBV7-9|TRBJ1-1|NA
TGTTCCAGCAGCCTTAACGTGCAGGCCACTGAAGCTTTCTTT
CSSSLNVQATEAFF
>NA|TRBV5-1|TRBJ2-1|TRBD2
TGCGCCAGCAGGGTCTCAGCGGGGGGGAATCCTTATCCGTTCTTC
CASRVSAGGNPYPFF
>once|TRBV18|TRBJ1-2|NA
TGTGCCAGCTCACCATCCCCGGGAATGGACTATGGCTACACCTTC
CASSPSPGMDYGYTF
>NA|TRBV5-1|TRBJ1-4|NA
TGCGCCAGCAGCTTGGCATCAGATTCTGAAAAACTGTTTTTT
CASSLASDSEKLFF
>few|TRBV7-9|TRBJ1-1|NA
TGTGCCAGCAGCTTAAGTGGGGGAGGGACTGAAGCTTTCTTT
CASSLSGGGTEAFF
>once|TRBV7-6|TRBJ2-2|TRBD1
TGTGCCAGCAGCTTAGGAGTTGGGACAGGGTACGGGGAGCTGTTTTTT
CASSLGVGTGYGELFF
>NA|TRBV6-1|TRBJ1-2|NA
TGTGCCAGCAGTGAAGCCTCGGGAGTGAATTATGGCTACACCTTC
CASSEASGVNYGYTF
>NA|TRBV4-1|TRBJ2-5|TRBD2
TGCGCCAGCAGCCGTAGCGGGCCCGACCAAGAGACCCGGTACTTC
CASSRSGPDQETRYF
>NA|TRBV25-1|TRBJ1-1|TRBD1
TGTGCCAGCAGTGAATATGACAGGGTAAACACTGAAGCTTTCTTT
CASSEYDRVNTEAFF
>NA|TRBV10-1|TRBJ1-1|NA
TGCGCCAGCAGTGGGAACAGGAACACTGAAGCTTTCTTT
CASSGNRNTEAFF
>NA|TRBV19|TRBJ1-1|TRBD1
TGTGCCAGTAGTGTGAGGGGGCTCGAAGCTTTCTTT
CASSVRGLEAFF
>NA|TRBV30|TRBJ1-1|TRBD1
TGTGCCTGGCATTTCTCGGACAGGCTCTACACTGAAGCTTTCTTT
CAWHFSDRLYTEAFF
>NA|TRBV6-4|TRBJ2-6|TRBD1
TGTGCCAGCAGTCAGACAGGGGGCGCTGGGGCCAACGTCCTGACTTTC
CASSQTGGAGANVLTF
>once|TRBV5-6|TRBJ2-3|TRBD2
TGTGCCAGCAGCTTGAACCTTGCGGGGGGCGGGTGGGATACGCAGTATTTT
CASSLNLAGGGWDTQYF
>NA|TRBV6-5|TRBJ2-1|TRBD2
TGTGCCAGCATTAAGCCCGGGGGGGCCAATGAGCAGTTCTTC
CASIKPGGANEQFF
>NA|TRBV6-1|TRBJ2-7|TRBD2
TGTGCCAGCAGAGCTAGCGGGGGGGGCTACGAGCAGTACTTC
CASRASGGGYEQYF